This T cell receptor beta chain was captured in a study of T cell responses to AZD1222 COVID-19 vaccine. Study observations and caveats: Donors were mostly white British, more females; clonal diversity possibly underestimated. Scientists sampled the repertoires only once the peak T cell response had passed. Distributed over spike, vaccine-associated CD4 TCRs predominated at 160-218 and 743-854. In the spike-specific TCR repertoire, nearly half reportedly target unmutated variant regions.

The table came from immunoSEQ multiplex PCR; TCRdb's copy has only in-frame clones and leaves some out. The table shows roughly 180,000 clones, with about 87% occurring only once. In regard to this clone: The antigen remains unidentified.

V was cut by 4 bases and J by 1 base, with 11 bases left in between. The germline gives CDR1 SGHKS, CDR2 YYEKEE (reference sequence). The CDR3 spans 14 residues. The receptor was derived from an adult in good health. The chain couples TRBV5-5 to TRBJ1-2; no clear D gene. The sample consisted of peripheral blood, taken on day 0 of MenACWY control vaccination. CDR3 sequence reads: CASSDDGSNYGYTF. The CDR3 DNA follows: TGTGCCAGCAGCGACGACGGAAGTAACTATGGCTACACCTTC.